This T cell receptor beta chain is drawn from a study of response to subunit inactivated influenza vaccine. Study-wide points: The study's authors posited that every seasonal influenza vaccination enlists few new T cells.

TCRdb analysed the RT-PCR reads with MiXCR anew, one entry per CDR3 protein. The sample holds about 830,000 distinct CDR3 sequences, under 20% seen once. Note on this clonotype: Its antigen is undetermined.

Trimming stripped 3 bases from V and 4 bases from J, with 20 bases between. The CDR3 consists of 16 residues. Germline CDR1 and CDR2: SGDLS and YYNGEE. This receptor was obtained from a middle-aged man who received an inactivated influenza vaccine. V gene TRBV9 combines with J gene TRBJ2-7; D uncertain. This specimen was PBMCs from blood, taken 4 to 6 days after vaccination. The CDR3 sequence: CASSGREASPSYEQYF. CDR3 DNA: TGTGCCAGCAGCGGGAGAGAAGCTAGTCCGAGTTACGAGCAGTACTTC.